Described below is a single T cell receptor beta chain sequence and its context. This clonotype was picked up many times. Its specific antigen is unknown. One base away there is no much larger clone; base qualities are not given. The library was generated by RACE. The run used a NextSeq 500. During library preparation, unique molecular identifiers were attached to individual cDNA molecules so that TCRs could be counted in a quantitative, reproducible way. Each blood RNA sample was used to sequence both TCR alpha and TCR beta chains. The paper's processing steps were these. The median number of TCRs per sample was some 100,000, ranging from about 20,000 to 690,600. The Decombinator software suite was used to annotate V, J and CDR3 in the TCR reads. For the PS versus PT1 abundance plots, all samples were subsampled to the same number of TCRs (28,000). TCRs were defined as expanded if absent before sensitization and observed at least eight times at the 2-week time point. Starting from the raw public reads, TCRdb applied fastp trimming at Q25, assembled clones with MiXCR and retained in-frame beta chains. Records with the same CDR3 protein are collapsed into one entry carrying the most frequent genes and DNA. TCRdb's processing, not the authors', yielded these V and J calls. The sample has around 42,000 distinct CDR3 sequences on record, approximately 3.3% of them singletons. The ten largest clones capture approximately 7.1% of the sample.

The cysteine opens and the phenylalanine closes a CDR3 of 14 amino acids. The read is trimmed to its CDR3 DNA, 42 bases read in frame from base 1. The germline V gene encodes CDR1 SEHNR and CDR2 FQNEAQ (reference sequence). V is reduced by 3 bases and J by 2 bases, leaving a spacing of 11 bases between them. In light of the paper, this sample's time point label describes: patch test 2, 6 weeks after DPC sensitization. The treatment or condition tag for this specimen amounts to: therapeutic diphenylcyclopropenone sensitization with weekly scalp DPC. At every patch-test visit, the blood draw took place before the patch test was put on. Eligible patients were aged 18 to 70, diagnosed with alopecia, deemed suitable for DPC therapy, and excluded if pregnant. Unfractionated whole blood was collected in Tempus Blood RNA tubes, and total RNA was extracted from that blood. This record comes from a study of human T cells and chemical hapten exposure (dated by TCRdb to the early 2020s). About the investigation overall: For sensitization, 2% DPC in acetone was applied to a roughly 2 cm by roughly 2 cm area of upper inner arm skin. Patients additionally received weekly therapeutic DPC doses to the scalp throughout the roughly 24-week study period. Patch tests used Finn chambers with 0.01% DPC on the upper back, scored after 6 days by International Contact Dermatitis Research Group standards. The mostly female patient cohort included alopecia areata with under or over 50% scalp involvement, alopecia totalis and alopecia universalis. Libraries were combined into a pool for sequencing, and differences in TCR yield between samples came mainly from small differences in library volumes within the pool. This study followed changes in the peripheral blood TCR repertoire in vivo during primary and secondary sensitization of alopecia patients to the hapten diphenylcyclopropenone (DPC). Blood was sampled from patients pre-sensitization (week 0) and at 2, 6 and about 24 weeks after DPC sensitization. Blood for TCR sequencing was provided by twenty-nine alopecia patients at one to four time points (pre-sensitization, 2, 6 and 24 weeks). Overall study outcomes, separate from this receptor: All patients had alopecia, a presumed autoimmune disease, so their immune response might differ from that of healthy individuals. The number of PT1 expanded TCRs positively correlated with patch test score, significant at thresholds 8, 16 and 32 but not 4. Repeated subsampling changed both the strength of the expansion versus patch-test correlation and the threshold at which that correlation became significant. No change with DPC sensitization was found in the number of TCRs above 1 in 1000 frequency, and no evidence of global repertoire structure alterations was found. Significantly more large CDR3 similarity clusters were formed by expanded TCRs than by pre-sensitization or healthy control sets, consistent with antigen-driven responses.

The rearranged chain carries TRBV7-9 and TRBJ2-7; TRBD2 could be the D gene, as 5 bases match. This sequence originates from a man aged 35-49 years with alopecia areata. Some clones in this sample may be carry-over from other donors' samples. The sample here was whole blood, taken in connection with sensitization to the hapten diphenylcyclopropenone (DPC). The CDR3 reads as follows: CASSFSAVTYEQYF. The nucleotide sequence is TGTGCCAGCAGCTTCTCAGCGGTCACCTACGAGCAGTACTTC.